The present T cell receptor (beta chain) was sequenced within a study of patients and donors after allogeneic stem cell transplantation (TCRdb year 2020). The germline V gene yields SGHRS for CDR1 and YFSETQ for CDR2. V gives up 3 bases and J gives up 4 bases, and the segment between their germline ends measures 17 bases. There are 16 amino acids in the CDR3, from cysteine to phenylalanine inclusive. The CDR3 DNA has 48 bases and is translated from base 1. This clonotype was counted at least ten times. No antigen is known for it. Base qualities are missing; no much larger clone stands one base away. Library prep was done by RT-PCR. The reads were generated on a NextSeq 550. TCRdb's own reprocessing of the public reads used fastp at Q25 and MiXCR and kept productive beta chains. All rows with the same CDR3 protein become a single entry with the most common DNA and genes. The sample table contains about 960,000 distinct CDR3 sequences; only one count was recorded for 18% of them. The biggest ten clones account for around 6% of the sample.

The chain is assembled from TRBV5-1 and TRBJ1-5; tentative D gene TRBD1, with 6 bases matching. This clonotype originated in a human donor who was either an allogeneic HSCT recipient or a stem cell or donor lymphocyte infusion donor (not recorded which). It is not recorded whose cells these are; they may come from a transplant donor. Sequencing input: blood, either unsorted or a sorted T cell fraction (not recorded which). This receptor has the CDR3 CASSWGLGESNQPQHF. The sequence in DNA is TGCGCCAGCAGCTGGGGGCTGGGAGAGTCTAATCAGCCCCAGCATTTT.